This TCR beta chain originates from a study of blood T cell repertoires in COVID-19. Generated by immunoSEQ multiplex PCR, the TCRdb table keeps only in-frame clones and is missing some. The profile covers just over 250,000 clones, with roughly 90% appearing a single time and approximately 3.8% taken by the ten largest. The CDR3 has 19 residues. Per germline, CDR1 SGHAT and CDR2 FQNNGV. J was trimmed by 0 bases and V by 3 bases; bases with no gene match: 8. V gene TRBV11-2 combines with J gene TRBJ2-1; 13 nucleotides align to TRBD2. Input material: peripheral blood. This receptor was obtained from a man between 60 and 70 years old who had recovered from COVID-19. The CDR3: CASSFPRTSGGHSYNEQFF. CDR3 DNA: TGTGCCAGCAGCTTTCCGAGGACTAGCGGGGGCCACTCCTACAATGAGCAGTTCTTC.